This T cell receptor (beta chain) was sequenced for a study of blood T cell repertoires in COVID-19. Across the whole study: The cDNA or gDNA used as material had been derived from T cells, B-cell-depleted T cells, or PBMCs.

CDR3 length equals 17 residues. Germline V gene lookup returns CDR1 LGHNA and CDR2 YSLEER. Trimming cost V 0 bases and J 0 bases, with 12 bases left between them. In the original analysis: Estimation of nucleated cell counts was performed using reference gene primer amplification. Generated by immunoSEQ multiplex PCR, the TCRdb table keeps only in-frame clones and is missing some. V and J calls and clone size follow that table, whereas D and trimming were derived from the DNA. This sample has fewer than 110,000 clones, with about 90% found just once. The chain uses TRBV4-3 and TRBJ2-1; maybe TRBD2 (6 bases). This sequence was found in a woman aged 25 to 39 with acute or convalescent COVID-19. Sequenced: peripheral blood. The CDR3 is CASSQEGGVYSYNEQFF. CDR3 coding DNA: TGCGCCAGCAGCCAAGAGGGAGGTGTGTACTCCTACAATGAGCAGTTCTTC.